A single T cell receptor beta chain is shown here with its context. Sequenced by immunoSEQ multiplex PCR; TCRdb stores in-frame clones only, minus some. The data show under 200,000 clones, with around 96% seen just once and 8.5% held by the top ten. This entry is derived from a study of control samples from healthy donors and cancer patients. Trimming stripped 6 bases from V and 4 bases from J, with 6 bases between. CDR1 is MNHEY and CDR2 is SVGAGI in the germline V gene. The CDR3 has 12 amino acids. The sequence came from a woman between 40 and 50 years old in good health. Sample: blood. The chain combines TRBV6-5 with TRBJ2-2, with D hard to call. The CDR3 DNA reads as TGTGCCAGCAGGAAGACCACCGGGGAGCTGTTTTTT. Protein: CASRKTTGELFF.